This TCR beta chain was found in a study of shared clonotypes between healthy human individuals. In its sample, this clone was seen once. Its antigen remains unidentified. Trimming took 7 bases from V and 5 from J, leaving 11 bases between them. The germline gives CDR1 SNHLY, CDR2 FYNNEI. The CDR3 contains 12 residues. Method: immunoSEQ multiplex PCR; TCRdb's copy keeps in-frame clones and lacks some. The data contain about a million clones, approximately 72% of them singletons. Study results and caveats: Estimated richness was generally greater in naive than memory subsets.

The sample taken for sequencing was memory CD4+ T cells sorted from blood. Subset: CD45RA-negative fraction. The V call is TRBV2, the J call TRBJ1-2; D is ambiguous. The origin of this receptor is a man in his late teens or twenties in good health. Here the CDR3 reads CASTEREYGYTF. The CDR3 DNA reads TGTGCCAGCACCGAACGGGAATATGGCTACACCTTC. Supplemented by reference TRBV2 and TRBJ1-2, the full variable domain reads EPEVTQTPSHQVTQMGQEVILRCVPISNHLYFYWYRQILGQKVEFLVSFYNNEISEKSEIFDDQFSVERPDGSNFTLKIRSTKLEDSAMYFCASTEREYGYTFGSGTRLTVV.